The 4 T cell receptor beta chains reported below all come from one sample, sequenced in a study of OX40 agonist ivuxolimab in advanced cancers. The protocol was immunoSEQ multiplex PCR, while the TCRdb copy is restricted to in-frame clones and leaves out a portion. The sample comprises 70,000 or so clones, about nine tenths of which are singletons, and under 0.9% rests with the top ten. This sample comprised CD4+ or CD8+ T cells sorted from blood, obtained in a trial of the OX40 agonist ivuxolimab. The source of these receptors is an adult with an advanced solid tumor such as melanoma, head and neck, liver or kidney cancer.

The rearrangement links TRBV7-9 to TRBJ1-2; tentatively, D is TRBD1 (5 bases). Germline loops: CDR1 SEHNR, CDR2 FQNEAQ (reference sequence). The CDR3 runs to 14 residues. Trimming stripped 0 bases from V and 8 bases from J, with 13 bases between. The DNA of the CDR3 is TGTGCCAGCAGCTTAGCGATGGGACTAGGAGGCTACACCTTC. Its translation is CASSLAMGLGGYTF.

The V gene is TRBV30, the J gene TRBJ2-3, with D possibly being TRBD2 (7 bases). V was cut by 5 bases and J by 7 bases, with 13 bases left in between. The germline V gene has CDR1 GTSNPN and CDR2 SVGIG (reference sequence). The CDR3 sequence is 12 residues long. The CDR3 DNA is TGTGCCTGGCGCACAGGGACTAATACGCAGTATTTT. Protein: CAWRTGTNTQYF.

This rearrangement joins TRBV5-1 to TRBJ2-1; 9 bases are shared with TRBD1. The CDR3 extends over 18 amino acids. Losses at the gene ends were 3 bases for V and 2 bases for J; bases not matched to a gene: 12. Germline assignment: CDR1 SGHRS and CDR2 YFSETQ. The CDR3 spells CASSYQPQGAWTYNEQFF. Written as DNA, the CDR3 is TGCGCCAGCAGCTACCAGCCACAGGGGGCATGGACCTACAATGAGCAGTTCTTC.

V usage is TRBV18 and J usage is TRBJ1-1; 11 bases match TRBD1. CDR3 length equals 17 residues. Per the germline V gene, CDR1 is KGHSH and CDR2 is LQKENI. Trimming at V came to 2 bases and at J to 4 bases, leaving 9 bases not matched to a gene. In DNA form, the CDR3 reads TGTGCCAGCTCACCATCCCCCTCCGGGACAGGGGGCACTGAAGCTTTCTTT. This encodes CASSPSPSGTGGTEAFF.